The TCR beta chain described here comes from a study of OX40 agonist ivuxolimab in advanced cancers. Study summary: Three patients responded partially, comprising one with hepatocellular carcinoma and two with cutaneous melanoma.

Generated by immunoSEQ multiplex PCR, the TCRdb table keeps only in-frame clones and is missing some. Of about 35,000 clones listed, roughly 90% are singletons. Source: CD4+ or CD8+ T cells sorted from blood, taken in a trial of the OX40 agonist ivuxolimab. This TCR came from an adult with an advanced solid tumor such as melanoma, head and neck, liver or kidney cancer.

In DNA form, the CDR3 reads TGTGCCACTAGACTAGCGGGGACATACGAGCAGTACTTC. Encoded protein: CATRLAGTYEQYF. This chain uses TRBV15 with TRBJ2-7; 11 bases agree with TRBD2. The V and J ends lost 9 bases and 4 bases, in that order; junction bases with no gene match: 5. Germline V gene lookup returns CDR1 LNHNV and CDR2 YYDKDF (reference sequence). This CDR3 spans 13 amino acids. Using reference TRBV15 and TRBJ2-7 for the parts outside the CDR3, the full variable domain is DAMVIQNPRYQVTQFGKPVTLSCSQTLNHNVMYWYQQKSSQAPKLLFHYYDKDFNNEADTPDNFQSRRPNTSFCFLDIRSPGLGDTAMYLCATRLAGTYEQYFGPGTRLTVT.